A single sample is the source of the 16 T cell receptor beta chains below, sequenced in a study of vaccination effects on CD4 cells after COVID-19. Their recognized antigens are unknown. Generated by immunoSEQ multiplex PCR, the TCRdb table keeps only in-frame clones and is missing some. The sample has tens of thousands of clones; roughly 79% are singletons. Within the ViraFEST assay, antigen-specific CD4+ T cells underwent expansion with viral peptide pools prior to sequencing. Once cultured for under 11 days, the cells underwent separation to obtain CD4+ T cells. Vaccinated recipients, who were negative for nucleocapsid antibodies, had no history of SARS-CoV-2 infection. Here the sequenced sample was CD4+ T cells from PBMCs cultured with HCoV-NL63 spike peptides, taken before COVID-19 vaccination. The origin of the receptors is a human donor who received a COVID-19 vaccine.

This chain joins TRBV24-1 and TRBJ2-1; tentative D call: TRBD2 (6 bases). Trimming shortened V by 0 bases and J by 10 bases, and 15 bases separated the two germline ends. Germline CDR1 KGHDR, CDR2 SFDVKD. This CDR3 region has 15 residues. CDR3 bases: TGTGCCACCAGTGATTTGAGCCCCACCGCGGGGGAGCAGTTCTTC. Translated, it gives CATSDLSPTAGEQFF.

The chain combines TRBV27 with TRBJ1-6, with a tentative D call TRBD1 (6 bases). Germline assignment: CDR1 MNHEY and CDR2 SMNVEV (reference sequence). V was shortened by 2 bases and J by 7 bases, with 18 bases between the two germline ends. The CDR3 spans 17 residues. CDR3 amino acids: CASSLTLGGGRNSPLHF. DNA for the CDR3: TGTGCCAGCAGTTTAACCCTCGGGGGGGGCAGGAATTCACCCCTCCACTTT.

This rearrangement joins TRBV4-2 to TRBJ1-2; 8 bases are shared with TRBD1. The CDR3 length is 14 residues. In germline, CDR1 is LGHNA, CDR2 YNFKEQ. V dropped 1 base and J dropped 8; count of bases not matched to a gene: 6. CDR3: CASSQAGQAEGYTF. DNA of the CDR3: TGTGCCAGCAGCCAAGCGGGACAGGCAGAGGGCTACACCTTC.

The J gene is TRBJ2-7, the V gene TRBV10-2; 11 nucleotides agree with TRBD1. Germline V lookup: CDR1 WSHSY, CDR2 SAAADI. The junction had 5 bases not matched to a gene; V was cut back by 5 bases and J by 2 bases. CDR3 length: 15 residues. CDR3 protein: CASSPGTGGTYEQYV. The CDR3 DNA follows: TGCGCCAGCAGTCCGGGGACAGGGGGTACCTACGAGCAGTACGTC.

The CDR3 sequence is CASSQRVIDGYTF. In DNA, the CDR3 is TGTGCCAGTAGTCAGAGGGTGATCGATGGCTACACCTTC. V and J are TRBV19 and TRBJ1-2; no reliable D call. From germline, CDR1 is LNHDA and CDR2 SQIVND (reference sequence). With 5 bases removed from V and 6 bases from J, the gap between germline ends came to 13 bases. The CDR3 is made up of 13 amino acids.

The genes are TRBV7-9 and TRBJ2-6; D may be TRBD1 (6 bases). V was cut by 3 bases and J by 2 bases, with 11 bases left in between. CDR1 is SEHNR, CDR2 FQNEAQ, per germline (reference sequence). The CDR3 is made up of 16 amino acids. The CDR3 sequence is CASSLAAGAGANVLTF. The CDR3 nucleotides read TGTGCCAGCAGCTTGGCCGCAGGGGCTGGGGCCAACGTCCTGACTTTC.

The sample holds one count of this clone. V gene TRBV30 combines with J gene TRBJ1-1; D is unclear. CDR1 is GTSNPN, CDR2 SVGIG, per germline (reference sequence). The CDR3 is 13 residues long. Trimming removed 4 bases from V and 0 bases from J, with 9 bases in between. The CDR3, as DNA: TGTGCCTGGACCAGAGACGTGAACACTGAAGCTTTCTTT. Translating it yields CAWTRDVNTEAFF.

The V and J genes are TRBV9 and TRBJ2-4; 8 bases fit TRBD1. J was trimmed by 6 bases and V by 1 base; bases with no gene match: 9. The CDR3 extends over 16 amino acids. Per the germline V gene, CDR1 is SGDLS and CDR2 is YYNGEE. CDR3: CASSVTGQGSGNIQYF. The CDR3 region has the DNA TGTGCCAGCAGCGTAACAGGACAGGGAAGCGGAAACATTCAGTACTTC.

The chain uses TRBV7-9 and TRBJ1-1; 10 positions match TRBD1. The CDR3 loop spans 16 amino acids. The germline V gene has CDR1 SEHNR and CDR2 FQNEAQ (reference sequence). Germline trimming cut 5 bases from V and 4 bases from J; bases unmatched to any gene: 10. CDR3 nucleotides: TGTGCCAGCAGCCCCCGGACAGGGGGTGTGGGCACTGAAGCTTTCTTT. Amino acid sequence: CASSPRTGGVGTEAFF.

V usage is TRBV6-5 and J usage is TRBJ2-7; 8 bases map to TRBD2. Trimming took 7 bases from V and 3 from J; bases not matched to a gene: 11. The CDR3 covers 15 residues. CDR1 is MNHEY, CDR2 SVGAGI, per germline. The CDR3 here is CASTAREGGIYEQYV. The CDR3 DNA follows: TGTGCCAGCACCGCTCGGGAGGGGGGGATCTACGAGCAGTACGTC.

This clone was picked up a small number of times. V is TRBV7-2 and J is TRBJ2-2; TRBD2 might be the D (5 bases). CDR1 SGHTA and CDR2 FQGNSA come from the germline V gene. The CDR3 consists of 15 residues. V was trimmed by 3 bases and J by 3 bases, leaving 11 bases between them. The DNA for the CDR3 is TGTGCCAGCAGCTTTAGGTTCGGGGACACCGGGGAGCTGTTTTTT. Amino acids: CASSFRFGDTGELFF.

This rearrangement joins TRBV6-5 to TRBJ1-2; no clear D. The V and J ends lost 10 bases and 8 bases respectively, with 17 bases between them. This CDR3 is built from 12 residues. Germline CDR1 is MNHEY and CDR2 is SVGAGI. The CDR3 region is CAIQTDIGGYTF. The CDR3 DNA follows: TGTGCCATCCAAACCGACATCGGGGGCTACACCTTC.

This clone was detected only a few times. This rearrangement joins TRBV10-2 to TRBJ2-1; 10 nucleotides line up with TRBD2. This CDR3 comprises 16 residues. V was clipped by 11 bases and J by 2 bases; unmatched bases: 12. CDR1 WSHSY and CDR2 SAAADI come from the germline V gene. The CDR3 is CAASRNSGGTYNEQFF. CDR3 coding DNA: TGCGCCGCAAGTAGGAATAGCGGGGGGACCTACAATGAGCAGTTCTTC.

This sequence joins TRBV5-1 and TRBJ2-2, with unresolved D. V gave up 1 base and J gave up 0 bases, with 10 bases separating them. The CDR3 extends over 16 amino acids. Germline V gene lookup returns CDR1 SGHRS and CDR2 YFSETQ. The CDR3 region is CASSLLGSANTGELFF. In DNA form, the CDR3 reads TGCGCCAGCAGCTTGCTAGGATCAGCGAACACCGGGGAGCTGTTTTTT.

The gene calls are TRBV24-1 and TRBJ1-2; D is unresolved. The ends were cut back, 7 bases at V and 1 base at J, with 9 bases in the middle. The CDR3 sequence is 13 residues long. Per the germline V gene, CDR1 is KGHDR and CDR2 is SFDVKD. Here the CDR3 DNA reads TGTGCCACCAGCGATGCCTTTAACTATGGCTACACCTTC. Protein sequence: CATSDAFNYGYTF.

V gene TRBV7-2 combines with J gene TRBJ1-6; D perhaps matches TRBD1 (6 bases). Per germline, CDR1 SGHTA and CDR2 FQGNSA. Trimming removed 1 base at V and 8 bases at J, with 12 bases between. There are 15 residues in the CDR3. The CDR3 is CASSLVQGSHSPLHF. DNA of the CDR3: TGTGCCAGCAGCTTAGTGCAGGGGAGCCATTCACCCCTCCACTTT.